Here is one T cell receptor (beta chain) with its context. In its sample, this clonotype was seen many times. Its antigen has not been determined. Per-nucleotide qualities are absent, and no much larger clonotype sits a single base away. The study was a case-control design nested within a healthcare worker cohort in London, UK, with weekly nasopharyngeal swab PCR tests and blood sampling. Healthcare workers were enrolled in the week of the UK lockdown, from 23 to 31 March 2020, and were followed every week for up to roughly 15 weeks. This record comes from a study of early T cells in non-severe SARS-CoV-2 infection (dated by TCRdb to the early 2020s). Study-level background: Because TCR sequencing relied on bulk RNA taken from unsorted whole blood, pairing of alpha and beta chains was not possible.

To prepare the library, 5' RACE was applied. Sequencing took place on a NextSeq 500. To correct for sequencing error and PCR bias, the TCR library protocol tagged individual cDNA molecules with unique molecular identifiers. Both TCR alpha and beta chains were sequenced, and tight co-correlation was observed between alpha and beta sequence abundances in each sample. The study's processing was this. V gene, J gene and CDR3 annotation of TCR sequences was performed with Decombinator V4. TCRs were defined as expanded if a significant change between any two time points was detected under a Poisson model with p below 0.0001. Abundances of TCRs were expressed as counts per million after normalisation to the total number of TCRs sequenced in each sample. TRAV1-2 paired with TRAJ12, TRAJ20 or TRAJ33 defined MAIT TCRs, while TRAV10 paired with TRAJ18 defined iNKT TCRs. VDJdb, accessed 1 November 2021, was searched for CMV, EBV and SARS-CoV-2 annotated TCRs, excluding TCRs annotated for multiple antigens. TCRdb passed the public sequencing reads through fastp at Q25 and MiXCR, retaining productive beta sequences. CDR3 protein sequences are deduplicated, and each keeps its most common genes and DNA. The authors' filters were not applied to this entry. The sample table shows roughly 83,000 distinct CDR3 sequences, and under 11% are seen once. Around 7.5% of the sample belongs to the ten largest clones.

Sequences SGHTA (CDR1) and FQGTGA (CDR2) are obtained from the germline V gene. Measured from the cysteine to the phenylalanine, the CDR3 is 16 residues long. The read is trimmed to its CDR3 DNA, 48 bases read in frame from base 1. V gives up 6 bases and J gives up 0 bases, and the segment between their germline ends measures 15 bases. Broader findings and caveats from the paper: VDJdb matching was skewed toward anti-spike CD8 responses, so virus-specific expansions were likely underestimated and private and CD4 specificities were missed.

Sequenced here: whole blood, sampled at baseline. The sequence links TRBV7-3 to TRBJ2-1, with TRBD1 as a weak D call on 6 bases. The clonotype originates from an adult who was a healthcare worker with PCR-confirmed SARS-CoV-2 infection or an uninfected control (not recorded which). The sequence in DNA is TGTGCCAGCAGTCTTGCCGGGACAAACTCCTACAATGAGCAGTTCTTC. It specifies CASSLAGTNSYNEQFF.